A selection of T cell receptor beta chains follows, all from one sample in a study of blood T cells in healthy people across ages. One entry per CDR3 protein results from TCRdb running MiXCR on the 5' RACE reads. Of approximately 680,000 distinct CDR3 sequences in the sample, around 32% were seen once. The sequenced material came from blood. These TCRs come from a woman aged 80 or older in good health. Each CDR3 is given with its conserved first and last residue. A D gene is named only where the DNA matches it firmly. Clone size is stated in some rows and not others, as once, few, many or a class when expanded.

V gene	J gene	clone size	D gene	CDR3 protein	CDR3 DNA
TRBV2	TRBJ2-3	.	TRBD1	CASSENPIGTGSTDTQYF	TGTGCCAGCAGTGAAAACCCAATCGGGACAGGGAGCACAGATACGCAGTATTTT
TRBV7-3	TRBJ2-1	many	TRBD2	CASRPGLAGGLREQFF	TGTGCCAGCAGACCCGGACTAGCGGGGGGGCTTAGGGAGCAGTTCTTC
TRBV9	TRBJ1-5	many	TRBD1	CASTPGTGGSEPQHF	TGTGCCAGCACCCCTGGGACAGGGGGCAGCGAGCCCCAGCATTTT
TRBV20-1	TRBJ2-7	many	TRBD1	CSASPTGGAYEQYF	TGCAGTGCTAGTCCTACAGGGGGAGCCTACGAGCAGTACTTC
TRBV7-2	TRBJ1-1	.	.	CASSLYVNPPANTEAFF	TGTGCCAGCAGCCTCTACGTAAATCCACCAGCAAACACTGAAGCTTTCTTT
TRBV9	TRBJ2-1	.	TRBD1	CASSVGGQGSSYEQFF	TGTGCCAGCAGCGTAGGGGGACAGGGGTCGTCTTATGAGCAGTTCTTC
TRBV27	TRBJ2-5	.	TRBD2	CASRELAGNEQYF	TGTGCCAGCAGGGAACTAGCGGGTAATGAGCAGTACTTC
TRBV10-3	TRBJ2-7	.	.	CAISSGPRVSYEQYF	TGTGCCATCAGCTCCGGGCCAAGGGTCTCCTACGAGCAGTACTTC
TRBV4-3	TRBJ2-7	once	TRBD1	CASSQEWGTGYSYEQYF	TGCGCCAGCAGCCAAGAGTGGGGGACAGGTTACTCCTACGAGCAGTACTTC
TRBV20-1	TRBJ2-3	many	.	CSASVWGANTDTQYF	TGCAGTGCTAGTGTCTGGGGGGCCAACACAGATACGCAGTATTTT
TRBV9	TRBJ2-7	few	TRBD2	CASSGRGISDEQYF	TGTGCCAGCAGCGGGCGGGGGATCAGCGATGAGCAGTACTTC
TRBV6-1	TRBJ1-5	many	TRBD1	CASRRDRVDSNQPQHF	TGTGCCAGCCGTAGGGACAGGGTCGATAGCAATCAGCCCCAGCATTTT
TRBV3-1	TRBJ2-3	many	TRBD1	CASSQGQGITDTQYF	TGTGCCAGCAGCCAAGGACAGGGAATCACAGATACGCAGTATTTT
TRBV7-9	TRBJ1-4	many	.	CASSFGDGNEKLFF	TGTGCCAGCAGCTTTGGGGACGGAAATGAAAAACTGTTTTTT
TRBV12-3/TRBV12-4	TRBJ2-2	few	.	CASSPVRRVGELFF	TGTGCCAGCAGTCCGGTCCGGCGGGTCGGGGAGCTGTTTTTT
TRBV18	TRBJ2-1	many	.	CASSPPLDDEQFF	TGTGCCAGCTCACCACCTCTCGACGATGAGCAGTTCTTC
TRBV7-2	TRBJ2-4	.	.	CASSLLNIQYF	TGTGCCAGCAGCCTACTTAACATTCAGTACTTC
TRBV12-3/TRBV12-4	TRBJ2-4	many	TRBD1	CASSTSRDRNIQYF	TGTGCCAGCAGTACTAGTCGGGACAGAAACATTCAGTACTTC
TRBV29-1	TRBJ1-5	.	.	CSAATGTSNQPQHF	TGCAGCGCCGCTACCGGGACGAGCAATCAGCCCCAGCATTTT
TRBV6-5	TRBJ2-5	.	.	CASSYVHGETQYF	TGTGCCAGCAGTTATGTACACGGAGAGACCCAGTACTTC
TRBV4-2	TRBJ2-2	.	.	CASSQDPPRDDTGELFF	TGTGCCAGCAGCCAAGATCCCCCCAGGGACGACACCGGGGAGCTGTTTTTT